This T cell receptor beta chain derives from a study of blood T cell repertoires in COVID-19. The CDR3 consists of 19 residues. CDR1 is SGHKS, CDR2 YYEKEE, per germline (reference sequence). With V trimmed by 4 bases and J by 3 bases, 16 bases remained unmatched. Original analysis: Estimated nucleated cell counts came from reference gene primer amplification. Libraries were prepared by immunoSEQ multiplex PCR; TCRdb keeps only in-frame clonotypes and omits some of them. V and J calls and clone size are those listed in that table; D and trimming were worked out from the DNA. Here the sample spans roughly 300,000 clones, around 86% being singletons.

The rearrangement links TRBV5-5 to TRBJ1-1; 12 bases are a match to TRBD1. Sequencing used PBMCs or T cells enriched from blood (not recorded which). This clonotype originated in a woman in her thirties or forties with acute COVID-19. DNA of the CDR3: TGTGCCAGCAGCGGAGGGGAGACCGGGACAGGGGGCAAGTACACTGAAGCTTTCTTT. It codes for CASSGGETGTGGKYTEAFF.